This entry features one T cell receptor (beta chain) sequence. Antigen: not known. The CDR3 length is 15 residues. J was trimmed by 4 bases and V by 5 bases; bases with no gene match: 6. Germline CDR1 is DFQATT and CDR2 is SNEGSKA (reference sequence). With the Oncomine TCR Beta short-read assay, DNA from cultured CD4+ T cells was sequenced. TCRdb re-called the PCR reads through MiXCR, storing one row per CDR3 protein. The data contain 25,000 to 30,000 distinct CDR3 sequences, 62% of them singletons. Treatment indicated: approximately 9-day PBMC culture with coronavirus spike peptide pools or control peptides (ViraFEST assay). This specimen comes from a study of vaccination and CD4 T cells after COVID-19.

This sample comprised CD4+ T cells from blood, cultured in vitro, obtained after SARS-CoV-2 vaccination. The gene calls are TRBV20-1 and TRBJ2-5; 14 bases align to TRBD2. This TCR was recovered from a human donor who received a COVID-19 vaccine. The CDR3 nucleotides read TGCAGTGCTTTACCGGGACTAGCGGGGGTAGAGACCCAGTACTTC. Protein product: CSALPGLAGVETQYF.